The 17 T cell receptor beta chains in this list originate from one sample, sequenced in a study of blood T cell repertoires in COVID-19. Sequencing used immunoSEQ multiplex PCR; TCRdb keeps in-frame clones, though not all of them. The table lists roughly 30,000 clones, less than 80% of them singletons, with approximately 21% in the top ten. Sequenced: peripheral blood. The receptors were sampled from a boy between 2 and 10 years old with active or convalescent COVID-19.

The rearrangement links TRBV30 to TRBJ1-2; 9 bases agree with TRBD1. Germline assignment: CDR1 GTSNPN and CDR2 SVGIG (reference sequence). This CDR3 contains 16 residues. The J segment lost 8 bases and the V segment lost 0 bases, leaving 13 bases of the junction unmatched. In nucleotides, the CDR3 is TGTGCCTGGAGTGTACGGATGGGGACAGGGAGTCGCGGCTACACCTTC. Its translation is CAWSVRMGTGSRGYTF.

This clone was seen a few times. The rearrangement joins TRBV20-1 to TRBJ2-1; D is unresolved. The CDR3 spans 10 residues. Between the trimmed V and J ends, which lost 5 bases and 7 bases, there was a span of 6 bases. Per the germline V gene, CDR1 is DFQATT and CDR2 is SNEGSKA (reference sequence). The CDR3 sequence: CSALGNEQFF. Here the CDR3 DNA reads TGCAGTGCTCTAGGTAATGAGCAGTTCTTC.

This chain joins TRBV2 and TRBJ1-6, with 10 positions matching TRBD1. V gave up 10 bases and J gave up 7 bases; unmatched junction bases: 13. The CDR3 covers 16 residues. Per the germline V gene, CDR1 is SNHLY and CDR2 is FYNNEI. DNA for the CDR3: TGTGCCAATACCGGGACAGGGGAAAAAGAAAATTCACCCCTCCACTTT. Its protein is CANTGTGEKENSPLHF.

This clone was observed once. Here the CDR3 DNA reads TGCGCCAGCAGCCAAGGCCCAGGGAAAGCTTTCTTT. This encodes CASSQGPGKAFF. The chain recombines TRBV4-1 with TRBJ1-1, with D maybe TRBD1 (5 bases). Germline assignment: CDR1 MGHRA and CDR2 YSYEKL. Trimming shortened V by 1 base and J by 9 bases, and 9 bases separated the two germline ends. The CDR3 sequence is 12 residues long.

This chain uses TRBV30 with TRBJ1-5, with 8 bases that match TRBD1. Trimming at V came to 3 bases and at J to 2 bases, leaving 3 bases not matched to a gene. The CDR3 consists of 14 residues. Germline V gene data show CDR1 as GTSNPN and CDR2 as SVGIG (reference sequence). The CDR3 sequence: CAWSLTGGNQPQHF. CDR3 sequence (DNA): TGTGCCTGGAGCTTGACAGGGGGCAATCAGCCCCAGCATTTT. Full variable domain (missing parts from reference TRBV30 and TRBJ1-5): SQTIHQWPATLVQPVGSPLSLECTVEGTSNPNLYWYRQAAGRGLQLLFYSVGIGQISSEVPQNLSASRPQDRQFILSSKKLLLSDSGFYLCAWSLTGGNQPQHFGDGTRLSIL.

The chain employs TRBV9 and TRBJ1-2, with 7 bases matching TRBD1. Germline values: CDR1 SGDLS, CDR2 YYNGEE. The CDR3 runs 13 residues. J lost 2 bases, V lost 2 bases, and 0 bases had no gene match. CDR3 sequence (DNA): TGTGCCAGCAGCGTGGACAGGAACTATGGCTACACCTTC. Its translation: CASSVDRNYGYTF.

Note on this clone: The junction departs from the called germline gene at one end, perhaps through a read error. The chain uses TRBV2 and TRBJ1-1; 9 bases align to TRBD1. Germline CDR1 and CDR2: SNHLY and FYNNEI. This CDR3 has 14 residues. This CDR3 reads CATRDRAPNTEVFF. In DNA form, the CDR3 reads TGTGCCACCAGGGACAGGGCCCCAAACACTGAAGTTTTCTTT.

The chain carries TRBV27 and TRBJ1-1, with 8 bases fitting TRBD1. The CDR3 is made up of 18 amino acids. Germline CDR1 and CDR2: MNHEY and SMNVEV (reference sequence). The J segment lost 3 bases and the V segment lost 0 bases, leaving 12 bases of the junction unmatched. Written as DNA, the CDR3 is TGTGCCAGCAGTTTATCCGGTTCGGACAGGGCCGGGTACACTGAAGCTTTCTTT. Its protein is CASSLSGSDRAGYTEAFF.

J is TRBJ2-3 and V is TRBV4-1, with 7 bases identical to TRBD1. J was trimmed by 3 bases and V by 0 bases; bases with no gene match: 12. The CDR3 runs to 18 residues. The germline gives CDR1 MGHRA, CDR2 YSYEKL. The CDR3 region has the DNA TGCGCCAGCAGCCAAGATCAGCCGGGACAGCAGCCAACAGATACGCAGTATTTT. Residues: CASSQDQPGQQPTDTQYF.

V usage is TRBV23-1 and J usage is TRBJ1-5; 7 nucleotides agree with TRBD1. TRBV23-1 carries the ORF label, with uncertain function. V lost 8 bases to trimming and J lost 0 bases; unmatched junction nucleotides: 19. CDR3 length: 19 amino acids. Here the CDR3 DNA reads TGCGCCAGCGGCCAGCAACGACAGGGATGGGGGTATAGCAATCAGCCCCAGCATTTT. It encodes CASGQQRQGWGYSNQPQHF.

The rearrangement uses TRBV6-4 and TRBJ2-7; TRBD1 agrees at 7 bases. The CDR3 spans 20 residues. Per germline, CDR1 MRHNA and CDR2 SNTAGT. V lost 0 bases to trimming and J lost 3 bases; unmatched junction nucleotides: 20. CDR3: CASSDSNPPQKQGRVYEQYF. CDR3 nucleotides: TGTGCCAGCAGTGACTCCAACCCCCCCCAAAAACAGGGGAGAGTCTACGAGCAGTACTTC.

The V and J genes are TRBV11-2 and TRBJ2-1, with D perhaps TRBD2 (5 bases). Germline-derived CDR1 and CDR2 are SGHAT and FQNNGV. The V end lost 3 bases, the J end lost 0 bases, and 6 bases lay between the germline ends. CDR3 size: 14 residues. The CDR3 region has the DNA TGTGCCAGCAGCTTCCGGGACTCCTACAATGAGCAGTTCTTC. Translated, it gives CASSFRDSYNEQFF.

The rearrangement uses TRBV28 and TRBJ2-7, with 8 bases matching TRBD2. This CDR3 is 16 amino acids long. With 2 bases clipped from V and 11 bases from J, the junction kept 17 bases outside the gene matches. The V gene's germline CDR1 is MDHEN and CDR2 SYDVKM. The CDR3 sequence is CASSLAGGLFFTMKYF. Written as DNA, the CDR3 is TGTGCCAGCAGTTTAGCGGGAGGCCTTTTTTTTACGATGAAGTACTTC. The full variable domain, its missing parts supplied by reference TRBV28 and TRBJ2-7, is DVKVTQSSRYLVKRTGEKVFLECVQDMDHENMFWYRQDPGLGLRLIYFSYDVKMKEKGDIPEGYSVSREKKERFSLILESASTNQTSMYLCASSLAGGLFFTMKYFGPGTRLTVT.

The chain employs TRBV25-1 and TRBJ2-5; the D is unclear. The CDR3 runs to 14 residues. V shed 0 bases and J shed 3 bases, with 8 bases lying between them. Germline V gene data show CDR1 as MGHDK and CDR2 as SYGVNS. CDR3 nucleotides: TGTGCCAGCAGTGAATATTTGAGAGAAGAGACCCAGTACTTC. Protein sequence: CASSEYLREETQYF.

V gene TRBV12-3 or TRBV12-4 combines with J gene TRBJ1-2; 7 bases align to TRBD1. The CDR3 has 13 amino acids. V dropped 6 bases and J dropped 8; count of bases not matched to a gene: 9. The CDR3 is CASSLDRVEGYTF. As DNA, the CDR3 is TGTGCCAGCAGCCTTGACAGGGTAGAAGGCTACACCTTC.

CDR3 nucleotides: TGTGCCAGCAGCCCCCGGGGTAGCGGGACCCAGTTCTCCTACAATGAGCAGTTCTTC. It yields the protein CASSPRGSGTQFSYNEQFF. This chain uses TRBV9 with TRBJ2-1; TRBD2 matches 8 bases. The CDR3 is made up of 19 amino acids. J lost 0 bases, V lost 4 bases, and 15 bases had no gene match. Germline-derived CDR1 and CDR2 are SGDLS and YYNGEE.

The V and J genes are TRBV12-3 or TRBV12-4 and TRBJ1-4; possibly TRBD1 for D (5 bases). CDR3 size: 13 residues. V lost 8 bases to trimming and J lost 0 bases, with 7 bases between them. CDR3: CASGAPTNEKLFF. The CDR3 DNA sequence: TGTGCCAGCGGGGCTCCAACTAATGAAAAACTGTTTTTT.